The entry below gives a single T cell receptor beta chain sequence along with its context. The antigen is undetermined. The CD8+ and CD4+ T cells were isolated magnetically using a negative isolation approach, whereas the TEMRA cells were enriched by FACS. The sample comes from a study of CD8 T cells in Susac syndrome. Study background: When blood was drawn, the patients with Susac syndrome were therapy-naive, on corticosteroids, or on intravenous immunoglobulin alone.

Random hexamers were used to reverse transcribe an amount of roughly 0.45 to 1 ug RNA. From the immunoSEQ multiplex PCR reads, TCRdb called clonotypes with MiXCR, one entry per CDR3 protein. The data hold about 200,000 distinct CDR3 sequences, with 91% observed a single time. The CDR3 consists of 15 residues. Unmatched junction bases numbered 6, after V lost 1 base and J lost 4 bases. Per the germline V gene, CDR1 is SGHNT and CDR2 is YENEEA. General observations from the study: The CD4+ T cell repertoires of Susac syndrome were found to show no clonal expansion.

The chain uses TRBV11-3 and TRBJ1-1, with 7 bases that match TRBD1. The sequencing sample was made of CD4+ T cells from PBMCs. This clonotype was sampled from a human donor with Susac syndrome. Here the CDR3 DNA reads TGTGCCAGCAGCTTAGCAGGGGGAGACCTCACTGAAGCTTTCTTT. Its protein product is CASSLAGGDLTEAFF.